This section outlines one T cell receptor beta chain sequence together with its context. Its target is not known. This entry belongs to a study of T cell responses to AZD1222 COVID-19 vaccine. General study points: Clonal diversity was possibly underestimated, and white British individuals and females predominated among donors.

The CDR3 runs to 15 residues. Germline V gives CDR1 SEHNR, CDR2 FQNEAQ (reference sequence). Trimming took 4 bases from V and 2 from J; bases not matched to a gene: 1. Repertoires were generated with immunoSEQ multiplex PCR, while TCRdb's copy carries only in-frame clones and drops some. The sample lists approximately 100,000 clones, about 90% seen once, with around 8% in the top ten. V gene TRBV7-9 combines with J gene TRBJ2-1, with 11 bases lining up with TRBD2. Material: peripheral blood, obtained 28 days after the second AZD1222 dose. The sequence was collected from an adult who received the AZD1222 COVID-19 vaccine. The CDR3 DNA reads as TGTGCCAGCAGCTCGACTAGCGGGACCTACAATGAGCAGTTCTTC. Protein product: CASSSTSGTYNEQFF.